This TCR beta chain was identified in a study of cytotoxic CD8 clonotypes in ibrutinib-treated CLL. Study-wide points: On treatment, the uncommon public clonotypes contracted or remained stable.

A 1 in 200,000 to 1 in 1 million T cell depth was the sequencing target. Libraries were prepared by immunoSEQ multiplex PCR; TCRdb keeps only in-frame clonotypes and omits some of them. The sample yields about 300,000 clones, around 69% seen once. As concerns this clone: Antigen unknown.

Per the germline V gene, CDR1 is LNHDA and CDR2 is SQIVND (reference sequence). The V end lost 4 bases, the J end lost 5 bases, and 15 bases lay between the germline ends. The CDR3 consists of 14 residues. The input for sequencing was PBMCs, taken at disease progression, from a patient treated with ibrutinib. The source of this sequence is a human donor with chronic lymphocytic leukemia. The chain combines TRBV19 with TRBJ2-7, with TRBD2 as a possible D gene (5 bases). CDR3 nucleotides: TGTGCCAGTAGTACAGGACTCCTTTTGAACGAGCAGTACTTC. Translation gives CASSTGLLLNEQYF.